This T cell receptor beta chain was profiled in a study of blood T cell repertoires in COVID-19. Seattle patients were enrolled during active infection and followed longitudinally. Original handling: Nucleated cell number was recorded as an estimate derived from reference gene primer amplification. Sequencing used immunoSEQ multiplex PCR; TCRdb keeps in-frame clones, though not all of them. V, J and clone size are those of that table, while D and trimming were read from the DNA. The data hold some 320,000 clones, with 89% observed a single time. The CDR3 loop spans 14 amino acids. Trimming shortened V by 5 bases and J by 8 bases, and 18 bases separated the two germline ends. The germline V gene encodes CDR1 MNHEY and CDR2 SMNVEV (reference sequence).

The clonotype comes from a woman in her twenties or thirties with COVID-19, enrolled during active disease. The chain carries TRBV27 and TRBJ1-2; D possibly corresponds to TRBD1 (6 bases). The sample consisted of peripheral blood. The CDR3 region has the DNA TGTGCCAGCAGTGCCGAGCCAGGGGCGAAGGGCTACACCTTC. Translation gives CASSAEPGAKGYTF.